This TCR beta chain was identified in a study of beta chain features in type 1 diabetes. V dropped 10 bases and J dropped 8 bases, with 20 bases sitting between them. This CDR3 spans 13 amino acids. Germline V gene data show CDR1 as SNHLY and CDR2 as FYNNEI. Overall study findings and caveats: No resolution was reached here on whether HLA type influences TCRB rearrangement.

Worth noting for this clone: Its cognate antigen is unknown.

Expressed TCRB transcripts were sequenced, since all the RNA that had been isolated was reverse transcribed. The table came from immunoSEQ multiplex PCR; TCRdb's copy has only in-frame clones and leaves some out. Among about 230,000 clones listed, 9.6% were seen once. The J gene is TRBJ1-2, the V gene TRBV2; D remains ambiguous. The source of this sequence is a woman in her late teens or twenties in good health. The sequencing input was naive CD4+ T cells from blood. CDR3 DNA: TGTGCCAACGGGAGGGTACCGGTGGGAGGCTACACCTTC. Residues: CANGRVPVGGYTF.